This T cell receptor beta chain was identified in a study of T cell clusters in autoimmune cytopenias. Overall study: TRB sequencing had a median about 49,000 reads and about 2,500 distinct clonotypes per sample. Study conclusions and caveats: Compared with active autoimmune hepatitis patients, healthy donors showed roughly 3-fold more exclusive TRB clusters.

About this clonotype itself: Its specificity is not known.

TRB was amplified by touch-down multiplex PCR, primer pools A and B combined. With the multiplex PCR reads reprocessed, TCRdb shows one record per CDR3 protein and no DNA. This sample's table has about 15,000 distinct CDR3 sequences. TRB was amplified from approximately 250 ng of peripheral blood genomic DNA per sample. CDR3 size: 15 residues. Per germline, CDR1 SQVTM and CDR2 ANQGSEA. This TCR was sampled from a human donor with an autoimmune cytopenia or autoimmune hepatitis (not recorded which). The chain uses TRBV29-1 and TRBJ1-2; TCRdb lists TRBD1, though no DNA is available to test this call. Sequenced sample: peripheral blood. The CDR3 is CSVEETGQGKDGDTF.